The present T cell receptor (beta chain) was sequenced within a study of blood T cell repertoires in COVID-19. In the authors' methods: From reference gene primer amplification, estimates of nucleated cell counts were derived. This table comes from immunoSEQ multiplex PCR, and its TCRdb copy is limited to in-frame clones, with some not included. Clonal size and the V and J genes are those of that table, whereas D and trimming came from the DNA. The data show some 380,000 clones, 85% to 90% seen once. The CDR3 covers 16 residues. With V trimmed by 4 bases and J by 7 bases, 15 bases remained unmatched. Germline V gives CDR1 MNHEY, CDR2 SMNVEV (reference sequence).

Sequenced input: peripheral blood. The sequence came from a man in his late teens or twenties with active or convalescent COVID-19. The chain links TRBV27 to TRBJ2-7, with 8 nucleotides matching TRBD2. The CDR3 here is CASSSPLSGTMREQYF. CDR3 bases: TGTGCCAGCAGTTCCCCCCTTAGCGGGACTATGCGGGAGCAGTACTTC.